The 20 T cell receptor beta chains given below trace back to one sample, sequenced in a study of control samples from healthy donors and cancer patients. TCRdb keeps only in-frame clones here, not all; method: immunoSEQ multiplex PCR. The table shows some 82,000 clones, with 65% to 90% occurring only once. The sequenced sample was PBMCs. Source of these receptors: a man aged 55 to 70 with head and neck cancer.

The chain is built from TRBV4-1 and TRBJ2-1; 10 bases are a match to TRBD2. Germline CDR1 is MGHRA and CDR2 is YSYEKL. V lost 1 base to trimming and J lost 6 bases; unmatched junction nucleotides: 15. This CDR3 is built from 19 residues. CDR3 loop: CASSQVFKRLAGAVNEQFF. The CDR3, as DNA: TGCGCCAGCAGCCAAGTCTTTAAAAGGCTAGCGGGAGCGGTCAATGAGCAGTTCTTC.

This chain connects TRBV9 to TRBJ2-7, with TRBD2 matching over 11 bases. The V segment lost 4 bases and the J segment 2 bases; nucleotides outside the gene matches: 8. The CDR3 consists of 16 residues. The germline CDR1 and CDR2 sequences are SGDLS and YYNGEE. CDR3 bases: TGTGCCAGCAGCCCCCAGGGGACTAGCGGTACCTACGAGCAGTACTTC. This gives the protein CASSPQGTSGTYEQYF.

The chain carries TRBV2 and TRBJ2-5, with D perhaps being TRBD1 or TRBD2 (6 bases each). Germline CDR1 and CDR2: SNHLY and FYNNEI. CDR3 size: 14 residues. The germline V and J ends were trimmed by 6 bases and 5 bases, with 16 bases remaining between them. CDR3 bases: TGTGCCAGCAGCCGCGAGGGGGGAGCCGAGACCCAGTACTTC. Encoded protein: CASSREGGAETQYF.

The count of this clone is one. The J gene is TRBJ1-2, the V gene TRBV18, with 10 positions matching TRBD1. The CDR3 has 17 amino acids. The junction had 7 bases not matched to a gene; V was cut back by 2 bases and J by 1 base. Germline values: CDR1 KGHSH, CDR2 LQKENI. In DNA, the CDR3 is TGTGCCAGCTCACCAGGACAGGGGGTGTATCGTAACTATGGCTACACCTTC. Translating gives CASSPGQGVYRNYGYTF.

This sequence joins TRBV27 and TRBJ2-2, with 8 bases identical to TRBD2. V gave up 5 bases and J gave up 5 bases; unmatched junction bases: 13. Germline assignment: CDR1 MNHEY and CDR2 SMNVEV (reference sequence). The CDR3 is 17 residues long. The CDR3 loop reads CASSPSTGTSFTGELFF. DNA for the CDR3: TGTGCCAGCAGTCCTAGTACCGGGACTAGTTTTACCGGGGAGCTGTTTTTT.

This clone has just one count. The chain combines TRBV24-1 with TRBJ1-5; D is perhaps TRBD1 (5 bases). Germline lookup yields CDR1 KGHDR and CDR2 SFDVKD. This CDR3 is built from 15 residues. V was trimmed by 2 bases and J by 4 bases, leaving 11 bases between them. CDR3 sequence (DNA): TGTGCCACCAGTGATTGGGGGGAACCGAATCAGCCCCAGCATTTT. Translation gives CATSDWGEPNQPQHF.

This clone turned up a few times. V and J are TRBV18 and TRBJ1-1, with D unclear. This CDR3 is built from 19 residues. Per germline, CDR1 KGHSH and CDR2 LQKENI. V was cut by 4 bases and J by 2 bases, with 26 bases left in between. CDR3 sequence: CASSHTGPPTYPFNTEAFF. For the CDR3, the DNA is TGTGCCAGCTCACACACCGGGCCCCCGACCTACCCTTTTAACACTGAAGCTTTCTTT.

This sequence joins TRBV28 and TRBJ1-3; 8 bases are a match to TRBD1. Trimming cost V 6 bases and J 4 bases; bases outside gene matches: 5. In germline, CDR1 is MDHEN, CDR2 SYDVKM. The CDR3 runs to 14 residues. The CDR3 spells CASRPGTGGNTIYF. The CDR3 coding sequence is TGTGCCAGCAGGCCAGGGACAGGCGGAAACACCATATATTTT.

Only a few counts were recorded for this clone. The CDR3 region has the DNA TGTGCCAGCACTCCCAGGGGGCCCCACTACGAGCAGTACTTC. It specifies CASTPRGPHYEQYF. The V call is TRBV7-6, the J call TRBJ2-7, with 8 bases fitting TRBD1. The CDR3 consists of 14 residues. In germline, CDR1 is SGHVS, CDR2 FNYEAQ. The V and J ends lost 7 bases and 3 bases, in that order; junction bases with no gene match: 8.

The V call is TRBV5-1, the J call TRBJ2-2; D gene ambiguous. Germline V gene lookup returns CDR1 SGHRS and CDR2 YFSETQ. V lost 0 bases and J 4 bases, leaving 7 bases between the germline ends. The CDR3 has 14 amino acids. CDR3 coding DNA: TGCGCCAGCAGCTTGGTTTGGGTCACCGGGGAGCTGTTTTTT. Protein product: CASSLVWVTGELFF.

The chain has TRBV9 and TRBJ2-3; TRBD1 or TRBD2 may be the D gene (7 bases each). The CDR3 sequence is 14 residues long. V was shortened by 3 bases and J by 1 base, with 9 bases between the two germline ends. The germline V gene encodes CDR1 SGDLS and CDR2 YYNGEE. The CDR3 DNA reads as TGTGCCAGCAGCGCAGGGGGGGGCACAGATACGCAGTATTTT. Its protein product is CASSAGGGTDTQYF.

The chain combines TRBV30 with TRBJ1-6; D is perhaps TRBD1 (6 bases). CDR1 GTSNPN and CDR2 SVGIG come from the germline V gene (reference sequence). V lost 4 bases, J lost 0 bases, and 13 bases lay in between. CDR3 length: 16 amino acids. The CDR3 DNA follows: TGTGCCTGGAAACAGGGAGGTCCCTCCTATAATTCACCCCTCCACTTT. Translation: CAWKQGGPSYNSPLHF.

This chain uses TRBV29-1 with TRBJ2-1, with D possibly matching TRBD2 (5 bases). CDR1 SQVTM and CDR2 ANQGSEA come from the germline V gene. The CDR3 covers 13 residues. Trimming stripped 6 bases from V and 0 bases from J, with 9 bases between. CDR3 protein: CSVVASSYNEQFF. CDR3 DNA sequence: TGCAGCGTCGTAGCGAGCTCCTACAATGAGCAGTTCTTC.

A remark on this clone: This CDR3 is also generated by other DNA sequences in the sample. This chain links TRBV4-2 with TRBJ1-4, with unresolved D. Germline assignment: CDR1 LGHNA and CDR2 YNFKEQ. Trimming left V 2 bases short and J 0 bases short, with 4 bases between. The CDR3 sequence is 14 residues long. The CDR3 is CASSQQATNEKLFF. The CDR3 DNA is TGTGCCAGCAGCCAACAGGCAACTAATGAAAAACTGTTTTTT.

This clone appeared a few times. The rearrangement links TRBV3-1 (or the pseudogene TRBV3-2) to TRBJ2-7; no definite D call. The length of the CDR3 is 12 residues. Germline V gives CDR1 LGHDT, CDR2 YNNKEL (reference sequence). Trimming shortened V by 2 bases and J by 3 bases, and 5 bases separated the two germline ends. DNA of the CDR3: TGTGCCAGCAGCCAAAACGACTACGAGCAGTACTTC. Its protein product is CASSQNDYEQYF.

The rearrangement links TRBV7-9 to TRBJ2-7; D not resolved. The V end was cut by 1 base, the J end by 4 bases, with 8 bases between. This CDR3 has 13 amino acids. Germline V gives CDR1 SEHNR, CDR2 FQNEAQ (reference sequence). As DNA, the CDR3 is TGTGCCAGCAGCTTAGAAAGTTATTACGAGCAGTACTTC. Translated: CASSLESYYEQYF.

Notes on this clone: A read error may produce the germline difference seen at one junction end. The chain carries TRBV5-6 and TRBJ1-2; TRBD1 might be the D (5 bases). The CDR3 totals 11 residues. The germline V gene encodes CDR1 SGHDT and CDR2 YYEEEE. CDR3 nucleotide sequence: TGTGCAAGCAGCTTGTCAGGGCAGTACACCTTC. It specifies CASSLSGQYTF.

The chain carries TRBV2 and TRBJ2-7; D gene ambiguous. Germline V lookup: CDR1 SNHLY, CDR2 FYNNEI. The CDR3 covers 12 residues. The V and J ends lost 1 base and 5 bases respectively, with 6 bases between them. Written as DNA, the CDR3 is TGTGCCAGCAGTGAAGAGTGGGACGAGCAGTACTTC. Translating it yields CASSEEWDEQYF.

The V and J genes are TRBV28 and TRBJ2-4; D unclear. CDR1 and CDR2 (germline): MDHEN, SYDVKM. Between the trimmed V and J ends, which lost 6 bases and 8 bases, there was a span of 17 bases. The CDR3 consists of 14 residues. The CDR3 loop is CASSPPDPLDIQYF. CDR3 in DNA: TGTGCCAGCAGCCCCCCGGACCCATTGGACATTCAGTACTTC.

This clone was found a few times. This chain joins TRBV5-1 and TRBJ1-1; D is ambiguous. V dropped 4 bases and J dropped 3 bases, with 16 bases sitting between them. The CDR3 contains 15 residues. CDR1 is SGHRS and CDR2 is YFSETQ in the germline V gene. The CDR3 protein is CASSPRVSGDTEAFF. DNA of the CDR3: TGCGCCAGCAGCCCCCGGGTCAGTGGAGACACTGAAGCTTTCTTT.